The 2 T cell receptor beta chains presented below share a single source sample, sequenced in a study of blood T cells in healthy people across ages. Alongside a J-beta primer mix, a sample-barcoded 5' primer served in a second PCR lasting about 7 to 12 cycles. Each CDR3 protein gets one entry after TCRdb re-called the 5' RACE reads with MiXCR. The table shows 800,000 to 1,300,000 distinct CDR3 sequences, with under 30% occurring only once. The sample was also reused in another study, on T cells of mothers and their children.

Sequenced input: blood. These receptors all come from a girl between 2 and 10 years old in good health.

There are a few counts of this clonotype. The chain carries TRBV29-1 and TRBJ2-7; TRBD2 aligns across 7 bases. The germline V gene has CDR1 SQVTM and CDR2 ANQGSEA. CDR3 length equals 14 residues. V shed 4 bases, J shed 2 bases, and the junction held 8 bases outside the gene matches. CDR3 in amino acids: CSVVRGLPPYEQYF. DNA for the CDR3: TGCAGCGTTGTTAGGGGACTACCGCCCTACGAGCAGTACTTC.

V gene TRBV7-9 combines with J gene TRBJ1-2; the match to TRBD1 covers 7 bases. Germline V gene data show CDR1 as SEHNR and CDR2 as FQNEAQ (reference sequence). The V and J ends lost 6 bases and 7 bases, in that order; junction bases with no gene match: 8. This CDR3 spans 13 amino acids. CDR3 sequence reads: CASRTDRVGGYTF. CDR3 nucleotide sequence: TGTGCCAGCAGAACCGACAGGGTTGGTGGCTACACCTTC.